These 3 T cell receptor beta chains share one sample of origin, sequenced in a study of cytomegalovirus exposure and HLA in healthy donors. This PCR relied on a set of 60 Vbeta primers and 13 Jbeta primers. Clones were sequenced by immunoSEQ multiplex PCR, and TCRdb holds only the in-frame ones, with some missing. The repertoire includes approximately 180,000 clones, roughly nine tenths of them detected once, and around 0.21% sits in the top ten. Sequencing was done on a sample of PBMCs. These receptor sequences come from a girl under three years old in good health and CMV-seronegative.

The chain joins TRBV7-8 to TRBJ2-7; D perhaps matches TRBD2 (6 bases). This CDR3 is 13 amino acids long. V lost 4 bases, J lost 0 bases, and 7 bases lay in between. Germline V gene data show CDR1 as SGHVS and CDR2 as FQNEAQ. CDR3 coding DNA: TGTGCCAGCAGCTCGGGACTCTCCTACGAGCAGTACTTC. This codes for CASSSGLSYEQYF.

Only one count was recorded for this clone. The same CDR3 also results from other DNA sequences found in this sample. CDR3 loop: CASSQVGSQPQHF. CDR3 DNA sequence: TGCGCCAGCAGCCAGGTGGGGAGTCAGCCCCAGCATTTT. V and J are TRBV4-1 and TRBJ1-5, with D unresolved. The germline V and J ends were trimmed by 3 bases and 6 bases, with 9 bases remaining between them. The germline CDR1 and CDR2 sequences are MGHRA and YSYEKL. The length of the CDR3 is 13 residues.

The chain couples TRBV4-2 to TRBJ2-3, with TRBD1 identical over 7 bases. The germline V gene has CDR1 LGHNA and CDR2 YNFKEQ. CDR3 length: 14 residues. The V and J ends lost 0 bases and 6 bases, in that order; junction bases with no gene match: 3. The CDR3 sequence: CASSQETGYDTQYF. The CDR3 nucleotides read TGTGCCAGCAGCCAAGAGACAGGGTATGATACGCAGTATTTT.